These 26 T cell receptor beta chains were all obtained from the same sample, sequenced in a study of CD8+CD57+ T cells in acquired aplastic anemia. The patients chosen for sequencing had shown expansion of CD8+CD57+ cells (detected by flow cytometry). TCR beta VDJ and CDR3 profiles were obtained from a genomic DNA template. TCRdb re-called the reads with MiXCR, one entry per CDR3 protein. Of 150,000 to 180,000 distinct CDR3 sequences in the sample, less than 60% were seen once. Material: sorted CD4+, CD8+, or CD8+CD57+ T cells (not recorded which) from PBMCs. The source of these receptors is a human donor with aplastic anemia.

The chain joins TRBV29-1 to TRBJ2-1; 7 positions agree with TRBD1. The CDR3 sequence is 18 residues long. V trimming: 6 bases; J trimming: 3 bases; junction bases outside the gene matches: 20. Germline values: CDR1 SQVTM, CDR2 ANQGSEA. The CDR3 DNA reads as TGCAGCGTCGATTCGGGGACAGCAAAAGTACCGTACTACAATGAGCAGTTCTTC. It encodes CSVDSGTAKVPYYNEQFF.

About this clonotype itself: At one end, the junction sequence differs from germline, possibly due to a read error. The V call is TRBV27, the J call TRBJ2-1; no reliable D call. The CDR3 totals 14 residues. Germline V gene data show CDR1 as MNHEY and CDR2 as SMNVEV (reference sequence). CDR3 sequence: CASSSRLLGNERFF. The DNA for the CDR3 is TGTGCCAGCAGTTCGCGATTATTGGGGAATGAGCGGTTCTTC.

This clonotype was found many times. V is TRBV6-5 and J is TRBJ1-5; D is undetermined. This CDR3 contains 15 residues. Deletions cut 4 bases from V and 0 bases from J, with 10 bases between. CDR1 is MNHEY and CDR2 is SVGAGI in the germline V gene. CDR3 loop: CASSWNLNSNQPQHF. CDR3 DNA sequence: TGTGCCAGCAGTTGGAACCTAAATAGCAATCAGCCCCAGCATTTT.

Of note for this clonotype: A much larger clonotype is one base distant, so this may be a read error. The rearrangement links TRBV5-1 to TRBJ2-1; the match to TRBD1 covers 8 bases. The V and J ends lost 4 bases and 11 bases, in that order; junction bases with no gene match: 17. Per germline, CDR1 SGHRS and CDR2 YFSETQ. This CDR3 comprises 16 residues. The CDR3 region has the DNA TGCGCCAGCAGCCCCCAAGTTTGGACAGGGAATTATCAGCAGTTCTTC. It specifies CASSPQVWTGNYQQFF.

CDR3 bases: TGCAGCGTGGGACAGGGGTACGGTGGCTACACCTTC. Its translation is CSVGQGYGGYTF. V and J are TRBV29-1 and TRBJ1-2; TRBD1 matches at 10 bases. Germline V lookup: CDR1 SQVTM, CDR2 ANQGSEA. With V trimmed by 6 bases and J by 7 bases, 5 bases remained unmatched. The CDR3 sequence is 12 residues long.

Ten or more counts support this clonotype. V usage is TRBV9 and J usage is TRBJ2-2; TRBD1 might be the D (7 bases). V lost 2 bases and J 5 bases, leaving 13 bases between the germline ends. Germline CDR1 is SGDLS and CDR2 is YYNGEE. The CDR3 loop spans 15 amino acids. The CDR3 bases are TGTGCCAGCAGCGTTCACGCAGGGGGGACCGGGGAGCTGTTTTTT. It translates to CASSVHAGGTGELFF.

V gene TRBV5-5 combines with J gene TRBJ1-1; the match to TRBD1 covers 9 bases. This CDR3 comprises 14 residues. The V gene end was trimmed by 3 bases and the J gene end by 6 bases; junction bases not matched to a gene: 6. The germline gives CDR1 SGHKS, CDR2 YYEKEE (reference sequence). The CDR3 coding sequence is TGTGCCAGCAGCTATGGGACAGGGATGGCTGAAGCTTTCTTT. It is translated as CASSYGTGMAEAFF.

The chain is built from TRBV24-1 and TRBJ1-2; D remains ambiguous. Trimming removed 4 bases from V and 8 bases from J, with 10 bases in between. Germline CDR1 reads KGHDR; CDR2 reads SFDVKD. The CDR3 is 12 amino acids. The CDR3 nucleotides read TGTGCCACCAGTGACCAAGGGAGGGGCTACACCTTC. This sequence encodes CATSDQGRGYTF.

Concerning this clonotype itself: This may stem from a read error, because a much larger clone lies one nucleotide away. The CDR3 carries no conserved terminal phenylalanine or tryptophan, so it likely arises from a read error. The chain carries TRBV5-1 and TRBJ1-1; possible D gene TRBD1, 5 bases. V was pared by 2 bases and J by 2 bases, with 16 bases between. The V gene's germline CDR1 is SGHRS and CDR2 YFSETQ. The CDR3 contains 16 residues. The CDR3 DNA is TGCGCCAGCAGCTTTAAGGGGATAGCTACAAACACTGAAGCTTTCTCT. It encodes CASSFKGIATNTEAFS.

This clonotype was counted once. The V gene is TRBV24-1, the J gene TRBJ1-2; D unresolved. Trimming cost V 12 bases and J 5 bases, with 18 bases left between them. The germline V gene encodes CDR1 KGHDR and CDR2 SFDVKD. The CDR3 is made up of 13 amino acids. For the CDR3, the DNA is TGTGCCTGGAGGAGGCGGGCGGAATATGGCTACACCTTC. Translating it yields CAWRRRAEYGYTF.

This clonotype was found many times. This chain links TRBV12-3 or TRBV12-4 with TRBJ2-5; weak D call: TRBD2 (6 bases). The length of the CDR3 is 14 residues. V lost 5 bases, J lost 4 bases, and 14 bases lay in between. CDR3 bases: TGTGCCAGCAGTCCTCGGGTGCGGGGAGAGACCCAGTACTTC. Translated, it gives CASSPRVRGETQYF.

The sample holds one count of this clonotype. The gene calls are TRBV13 and TRBJ1-6; D remains unclear. CDR1 and CDR2 from the germline V gene are PRHDT and FYEKMQ (reference sequence). The CDR3 runs to 15 residues. The V end was cut by 2 bases, the J end by 9 bases, with 14 bases between. In DNA form, the CDR3 reads TGTGCCAGCAGCTTACGGATCGAACGGGGTTCACCCCTCCACTTT. This sequence encodes CASSLRIERGSPLHF.

Worth noting for this clonotype: A much larger clonotype is one base distant, so this may be a read error. The chain combines TRBV12-3 or TRBV12-4 with TRBJ2-2; D possibly matches TRBD1 or TRBD2 (6 bases each). Trimming took off 6 bases at V and 6 bases at J, with 14 bases between the two ends. The CDR3 sequence is 14 residues long. The CDR3 DNA reads as TGTGCCAGCAGCTTACCGGGGGCTGCCGGGGAGCTGTTTTTT. Translating it yields CASSLPGAAGELFF.

Remarks on this clonotype: This could be a read error, since a much larger clone is one nucleotide away. This chain uses TRBV4-2 with TRBJ2-1; D might be TRBD1 (6 bases). The CDR3 loop spans 14 amino acids. V was cut by 4 bases and J by 6 bases, with 13 bases left in between. The germline CDR1 and CDR2 sequences are LGHNA and YNFKEQ. The CDR3 loop reads CASSRGGQSNEQFF. CDR3 DNA sequence: TGTGCCAGCAGCCGAGGAGGACAGAGCAATGAGCAGTTCTTC.

This clonotype has ten or more counts. The J gene is TRBJ2-3, the V gene TRBV6-2 or TRBV6-3; D not certain. Trimming left V 4 bases short and J 2 bases short, with 10 bases between. This CDR3 region has 14 residues. The germline gives CDR1 MNHEY, CDR2 SVGEGT. The CDR3 DNA follows: TGTGCCAGCAGTTCCAGGCCAACCACAGATACGCAGTATTTT. Residues: CASSSRPTTDTQYF.

This chain uses TRBV20-1 with TRBJ1-2; TRBD1 agrees at 7 bases. Per the germline V gene, CDR1 is DFQATT and CDR2 is SNEGSKA (reference sequence). J gave up 4 bases and V 3 bases, and 2 bases lay outside the gene matches. The CDR3 is made up of 12 amino acids. The CDR3 bases are TGCAGTGCTAGGGGACAGACCTATGGCTACACCTTC. Amino acids: CSARGQTYGYTF.

This clonotype was picked up many times. The gene calls are TRBV19 and TRBJ2-2; 15 bases are shared with TRBD2. The trim removed 4 bases at V and 5 bases at J, leaving 8 bases unmatched. In germline, CDR1 is LNHDA, CDR2 SQIVND (reference sequence). The CDR3 contains 18 residues. The CDR3 coding sequence is TGTGCCAGTAGTACTTGGACTAGCGGGGGGGCGGGGACCGGGGAGCTGTTTTTT. It specifies CASSTWTSGGAGTGELFF.

This clonotype was detected only a few times. CDR3 amino acids: CASSGDGEQYF. Here the CDR3 DNA reads TGTGCCAGCAGCGGGGACGGCGAGCAGTACTTC. This rearrangement joins TRBV7-9 to TRBJ2-7, with D perhaps being TRBD1 or TRBD2 (5 bases each). The CDR3 is 11 amino acids. Germline CDR1 and CDR2: SEHNR and FQNEAQ (reference sequence). Trimming took off 5 bases at V and 6 bases at J, with 8 bases between the two ends.

The J gene is TRBJ2-7, the V gene TRBV7-8, with D uncertain. The CDR3 loop spans 12 amino acids. V lost 5 bases and J 3 bases, leaving 8 bases between the germline ends. The germline V gene encodes CDR1 SGHVS and CDR2 FQNEAQ. The CDR3 reads CASSTVVYEQYF. CDR3 DNA: TGTGCCAGCAGCACGGTCGTCTACGAGCAGTACTTC.

V gene TRBV29-1 combines with J gene TRBJ2-7; 8 nucleotides align to TRBD1. Germline assignment: CDR1 SQVTM and CDR2 ANQGSEA. The CDR3 runs to 14 residues. V gave up 7 bases and J gave up 4 bases; unmatched junction bases: 12. Written as DNA, the CDR3 is TGCAGCGCCACAGGGGGGACATCCCTTTACGAGCAGTACTTC. Amino acids: CSATGGTSLYEQYF.

This clonotype was seen only a few times. The V gene is TRBV7-4, the J gene TRBJ1-5; TRBD1 might be the D (5 bases). In germline, CDR1 is SGHVT, CDR2 SQSDAQ. The ends were cut back, 5 bases at V and 7 bases at J, with 9 bases in the middle. The CDR3 extends over 12 amino acids. CDR3 bases: TGTGCCAGCAGCCACAACAGGCAGCCCCAGCATTTT. It encodes CASSHNRQPQHF. Complete variable domain (other parts from reference TRBV7-4 and TRBJ1-5): GAGVSQSPRYKVAKRGRDVALRCDSISGHVTLYWYRQTLGQGSEVLTYSQSDAQRDKSGRPSGRFSAERPERSVSTLKIQRTEQGDSAVYLCASSHNRQPQHFGDGTRLSIL.

The V gene is TRBV10-1, the J gene TRBJ1-1; no firm D call. Trimming took 7 bases from V and 7 from J, leaving 13 bases between them. The CDR3 runs to 12 residues. Looked up from germline, CDR1 is WNHNN and CDR2 is SYGVQD (reference sequence). The CDR3 here is CASMRNPGEAFF. The CDR3 DNA sequence: TGCGCCAGCATGAGGAACCCCGGTGAAGCTTTCTTT.

The rearrangement joins TRBV2 to TRBJ2-2; TRBD2 matches 11 bases. V trimming: 10 bases; J trimming: 7 bases; junction bases outside the gene matches: 14. Germline CDR1 SNHLY, CDR2 FYNNEI. The CDR3 consists of 16 residues. The CDR3 reads CATSPPSGGRGGELFF. The CDR3 nucleotides read TGTGCCACGTCGCCGCCTAGCGGGGGGCGGGGCGGGGAGCTGTTTTTT.

The chain has TRBV5-5 and TRBJ1-2; D gene ambiguous. V shed 0 bases and J shed 6 bases, with 12 bases lying between them. Germline V gene sequence: CDR1 SGHKS, CDR2 YYEKEE (reference sequence). The CDR3 is made up of 14 amino acids. CDR3 region: CASSLDSEGDGYTF. CDR3 in DNA: TGTGCCAGCAGCTTGGACAGCGAGGGAGATGGCTACACCTTC.

The table lists this clonotype with many counts. The V and J genes are TRBV15 and TRBJ2-1; the D gene could be TRBD1 or TRBD2 (5 bases each). CDR1 LNHNV and CDR2 YYDKDF come from the germline V gene (reference sequence). V was cut by 0 bases and J by 8 bases, with 26 bases left in between. CDR3 length equals 19 residues. CDR3 sequence: CATSRDRKPRGITSDEQFF. The CDR3 DNA is TGTGCCACCAGCAGAGATCGGAAACCGAGGGGAATTACTTCAGATGAGCAGTTCTTC.

In its sample, this clonotype was seen many times. The chain links TRBV5-1 to TRBJ1-1, with D unclear. The CDR3 consists of 13 residues. Germline V gives CDR1 SGHRS, CDR2 YFSETQ. Trimming shortened V by 1 base and J by 3 bases, and 7 bases separated the two germline ends. This chain's CDR3 is CASSLYGDTEAFF. The CDR3 DNA reads TGCGCCAGCAGCTTGTACGGGGACACTGAAGCTTTCTTT.